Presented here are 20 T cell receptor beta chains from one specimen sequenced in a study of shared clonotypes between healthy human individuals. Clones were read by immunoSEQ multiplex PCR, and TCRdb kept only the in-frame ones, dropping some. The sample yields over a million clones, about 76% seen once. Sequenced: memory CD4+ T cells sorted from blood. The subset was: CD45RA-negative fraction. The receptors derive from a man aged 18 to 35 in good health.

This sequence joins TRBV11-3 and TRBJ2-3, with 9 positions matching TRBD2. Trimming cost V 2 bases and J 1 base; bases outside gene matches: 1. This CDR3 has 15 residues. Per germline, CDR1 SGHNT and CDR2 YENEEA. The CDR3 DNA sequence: TGTGCCAGCAGCTTATCTAGCGGGGGCACAGATACGCAGTATTTT. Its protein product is CASSLSSGGTDTQYF.

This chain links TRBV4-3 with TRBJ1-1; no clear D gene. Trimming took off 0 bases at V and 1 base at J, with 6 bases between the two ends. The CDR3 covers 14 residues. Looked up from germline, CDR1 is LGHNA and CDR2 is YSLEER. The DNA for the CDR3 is TGCGCCAGCAGCCAAGATACGGAGAACACTGAAGCTTTCTTT. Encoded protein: CASSQDTENTEAFF.

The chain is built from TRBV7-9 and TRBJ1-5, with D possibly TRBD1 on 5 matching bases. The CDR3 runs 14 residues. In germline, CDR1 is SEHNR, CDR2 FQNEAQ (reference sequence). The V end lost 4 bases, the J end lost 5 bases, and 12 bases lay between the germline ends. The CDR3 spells CASSWAGMDQPQHF. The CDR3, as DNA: TGTGCCAGCAGCTGGGCAGGGATGGATCAGCCCCAGCATTTT. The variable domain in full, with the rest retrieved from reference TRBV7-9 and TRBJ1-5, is DTGVSQNPRHKITKRGQNVTFRCDPISEHNRLYWYRQTLGQGPEFLTYFQNEAQLEKSRLLSDRFSAERPKGSFSTLEIQRTEQGDSAMYLCASSWAGMDQPQHFGDGTRLSIL.

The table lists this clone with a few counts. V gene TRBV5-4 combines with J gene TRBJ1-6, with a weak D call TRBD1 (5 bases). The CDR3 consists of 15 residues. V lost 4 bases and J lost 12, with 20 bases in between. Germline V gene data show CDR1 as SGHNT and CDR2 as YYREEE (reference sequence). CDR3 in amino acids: CASSDGATLKGPLHF. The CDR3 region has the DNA TGTGCCAGCAGCGATGGGGCGACACTCAAGGGACCCCTCCACTTT.

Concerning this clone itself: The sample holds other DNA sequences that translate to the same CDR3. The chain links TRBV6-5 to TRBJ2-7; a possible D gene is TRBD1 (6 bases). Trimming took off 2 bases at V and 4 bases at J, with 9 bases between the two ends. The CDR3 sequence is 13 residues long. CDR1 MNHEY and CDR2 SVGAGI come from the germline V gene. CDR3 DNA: TGTGCCAGCAGTTACCTCAGGGGTTACGAGCAGTACTTC. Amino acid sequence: CASSYLRGYEQYF.

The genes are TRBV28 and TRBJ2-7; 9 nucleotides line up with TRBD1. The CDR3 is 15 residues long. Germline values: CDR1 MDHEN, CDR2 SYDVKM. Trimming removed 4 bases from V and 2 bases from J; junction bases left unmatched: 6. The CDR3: CASSSWDRVTYEQYF. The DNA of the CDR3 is TGTGCCAGCAGTTCCTGGGACAGGGTGACCTACGAGCAGTACTTC.

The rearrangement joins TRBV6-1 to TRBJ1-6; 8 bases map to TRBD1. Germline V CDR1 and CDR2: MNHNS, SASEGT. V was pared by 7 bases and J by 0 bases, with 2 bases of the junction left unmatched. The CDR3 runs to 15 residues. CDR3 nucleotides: TGTGCCAGCAAGGACAGGGCCTCCTATAATTCACCCCTCCACTTT. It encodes CASKDRASYNSPLHF.

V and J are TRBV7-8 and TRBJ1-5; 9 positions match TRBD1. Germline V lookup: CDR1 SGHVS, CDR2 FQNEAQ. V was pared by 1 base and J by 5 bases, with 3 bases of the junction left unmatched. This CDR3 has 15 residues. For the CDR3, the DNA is TGTGCCAGCAGCTTAGAAACAGGGGGCGATCAGCCCCAGCATTTT. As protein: CASSLETGGDQPQHF.

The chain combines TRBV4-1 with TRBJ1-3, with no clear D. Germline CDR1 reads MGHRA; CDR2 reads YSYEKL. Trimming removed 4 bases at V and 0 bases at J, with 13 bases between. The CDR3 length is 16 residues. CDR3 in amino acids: CASSPWTPSSGNTIYF. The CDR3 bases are TGCGCCAGCAGCCCCTGGACGCCCAGCTCTGGAAACACCATATATTTT.

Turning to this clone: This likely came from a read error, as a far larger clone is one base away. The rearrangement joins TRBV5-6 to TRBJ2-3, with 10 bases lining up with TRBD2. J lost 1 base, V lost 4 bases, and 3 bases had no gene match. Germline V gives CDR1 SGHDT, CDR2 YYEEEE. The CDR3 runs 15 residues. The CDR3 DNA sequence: TGTGCCAGCAGCCGAGGACTAGCGGGCACAGATACGCAGTATTTT. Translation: CASSRGLAGTDTQYF. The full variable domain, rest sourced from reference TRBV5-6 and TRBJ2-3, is DAGVTQSPTHLIKTRGQQVTLRCSPKSGHDTVSWYQQALGQGPQFIFQYYEEEERQRGNFPDRFSGHQFPNYSSELNVNALLLGDSALYLCASSRGLAGTDTQYFGPGTRLTVL.

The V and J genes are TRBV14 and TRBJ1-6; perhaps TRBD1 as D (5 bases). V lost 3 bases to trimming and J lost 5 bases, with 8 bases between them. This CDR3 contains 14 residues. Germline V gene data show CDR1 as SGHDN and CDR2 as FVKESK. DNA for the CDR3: TGTGCCAGCAGCCATCGGACACATAATTCACCCCTCCACTTT. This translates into CASSHRTHNSPLHF.

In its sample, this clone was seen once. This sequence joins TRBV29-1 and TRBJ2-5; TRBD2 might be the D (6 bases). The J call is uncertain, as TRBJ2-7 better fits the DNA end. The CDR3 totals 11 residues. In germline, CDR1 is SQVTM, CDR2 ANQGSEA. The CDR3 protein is CSVGGAYEQYF. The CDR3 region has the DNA TGCAGCGTTGGCGGGGCCTACGAGCAGTACTTC.

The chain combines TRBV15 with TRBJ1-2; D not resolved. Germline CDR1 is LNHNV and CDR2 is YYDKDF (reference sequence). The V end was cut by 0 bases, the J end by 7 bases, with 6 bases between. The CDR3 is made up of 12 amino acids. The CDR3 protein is CATSRDGLGYTF. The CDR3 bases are TGTGCCACCAGCAGAGACGGGCTTGGCTACACCTTC.

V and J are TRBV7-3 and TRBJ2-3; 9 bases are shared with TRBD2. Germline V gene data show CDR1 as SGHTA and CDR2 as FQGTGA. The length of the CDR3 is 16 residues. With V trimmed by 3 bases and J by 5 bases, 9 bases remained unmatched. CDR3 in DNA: TGTGCCAGCAGCTTCCAGGGTAGCGGGGGTAAAGATACGCAGTATTTT. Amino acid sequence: CASSFQGSGGKDTQYF.

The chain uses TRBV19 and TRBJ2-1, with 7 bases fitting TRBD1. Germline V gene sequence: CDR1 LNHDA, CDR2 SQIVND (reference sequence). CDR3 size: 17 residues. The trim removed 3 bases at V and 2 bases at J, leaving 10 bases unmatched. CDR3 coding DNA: TGTGCCAGTAGTATTGAGGTAGGGCAGGGGGCCTACAATGAGCAGTTCTTC. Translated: CASSIEVGQGAYNEQFF.

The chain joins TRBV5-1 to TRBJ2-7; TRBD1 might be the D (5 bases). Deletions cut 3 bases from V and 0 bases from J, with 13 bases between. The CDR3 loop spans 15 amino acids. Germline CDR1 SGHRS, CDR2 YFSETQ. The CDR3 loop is CASSSQALGSYEQYF. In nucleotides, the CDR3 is TGCGCCAGCAGCTCACAGGCACTTGGCTCCTACGAGCAGTACTTC.

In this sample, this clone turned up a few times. CDR3 sequence: CASSLGSGDTQYF. The CDR3 coding sequence is TGTGCCAGCAGCTTAGGATCGGGGGATACGCAGTATTTT. This sequence joins TRBV7-2 and TRBJ2-3; tentative D call: TRBD2 (5 bases). CDR3 size: 13 residues. Trimming removed 1 base at V and 6 bases at J, with 8 bases between. CDR1 is SGHTA and CDR2 is FQGNSA in the germline V gene.

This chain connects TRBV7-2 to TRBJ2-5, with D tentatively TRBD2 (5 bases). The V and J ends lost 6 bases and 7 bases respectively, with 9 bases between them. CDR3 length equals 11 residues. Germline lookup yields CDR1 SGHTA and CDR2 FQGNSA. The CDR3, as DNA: TGTGCCAGCAGTACCGGAGGGACCCAGTACTTC. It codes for CASSTGGTQYF.

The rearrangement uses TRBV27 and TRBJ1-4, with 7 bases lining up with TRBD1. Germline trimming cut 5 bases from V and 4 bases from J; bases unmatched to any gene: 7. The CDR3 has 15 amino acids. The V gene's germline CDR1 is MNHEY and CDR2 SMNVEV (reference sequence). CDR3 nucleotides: TGTGCCAGCAGTCGTTTGGGGACAGTTAATGAAAAACTGTTTTTT. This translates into CASSRLGTVNEKLFF.

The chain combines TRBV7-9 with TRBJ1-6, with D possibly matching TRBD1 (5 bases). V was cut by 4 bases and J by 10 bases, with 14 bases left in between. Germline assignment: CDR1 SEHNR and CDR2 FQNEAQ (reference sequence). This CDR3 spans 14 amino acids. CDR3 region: CASSSSSPGSPLHF. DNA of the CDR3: TGTGCCAGCAGCTCCTCTAGTCCAGGGTCACCCCTCCACTTT. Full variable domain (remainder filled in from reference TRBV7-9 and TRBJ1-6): DTGVSQNPRHKITKRGQNVTFRCDPISEHNRLYWYRQTLGQGPEFLTYFQNEAQLEKSRLLSDRFSAERPKGSFSTLEIQRTEQGDSAMYLCASSSSSPGSPLHFGNGTRLTVT.